This T cell receptor (beta chain) was identified in a study of technical replicates of blood from several donors. From germline, CDR1 is MDHEN and CDR2 SYDVKM. This CDR3 contains 18 residues. Losses at the gene ends were 4 bases for V and 0 bases for J; bases not matched to a gene: 9. Here immunoSEQ multiplex PCR was the method, and the copy in TCRdb shows in-frame clones only, minus some. The table has about 73,000 clones, 93% seen once. The rearrangement uses TRBV28 and TRBJ2-2, with TRBD1 matching 9 bases. Source material: T cells isolated from PBMCs. The sequence came from a human donor in good health. The CDR3 sequence: CASSSQRDRASNTGELFF. CDR3 coding DNA: TGTGCCAGCAGTTCCCAGCGGGACAGGGCGTCGAACACCGGGGAGCTGTTTTTT.